The entry below gives a single TCR beta chain sequence along with its context. This entry is derived from a study of blood T cell repertoires in COVID-19. The wider study: The United States, Italy and Spain were the sources of the acute and convalescent COVID-19 samples.

Authors' methods: The authors estimated nucleated cell counts from reference gene primer amplification. Clones were sequenced by immunoSEQ multiplex PCR, and TCRdb holds only the in-frame ones, with some missing. V and J calls and clone size are as listed in that table; D and trimming were resolved from the DNA. Of tens of thousands of clones listed, 90% were seen once; the top ten hold roughly 1.7%. Deletions cut 5 bases from V and 2 bases from J, with 3 bases between. There are 11 residues in the CDR3. CDR1 and CDR2 from the germline V gene are SGDLS and YYNGEE. V and J are TRBV9 and TRBJ2-3, with D unclear. The sequenced material came from peripheral blood. This clonotype was sampled from a woman in her sixties or seventies with active COVID-19. In DNA form, the CDR3 reads TGTGCCAGCAGTAACACAGATACGCAGTATTTT. It specifies CASSNTDTQYF.